A single sample is the source of the 7 T cell receptor beta chains below, sequenced in a study of blood T cell repertoires in COVID-19. The repertoire was sequenced with immunoSEQ multiplex PCR; TCRdb's copy has only in-frame clones and lacks some. The repertoire consists of around 110,000 clones, with roughly 90% occurring once and the leading ten covering about 5.3%. Sequencing input: peripheral blood. These receptors originate from a middle-aged man with active or convalescent COVID-19.

The J gene is TRBJ1-6, the V gene TRBV3-1 (or the pseudogene TRBV3-2); 9 nucleotides match TRBD1. Germline assignment: CDR1 LGHDT and CDR2 YNNKEL (reference sequence). The CDR3 extends over 16 amino acids. V was clipped by 3 bases and J by 9 bases; unmatched bases: 9. For the CDR3, the DNA is TGTGCCAGCAGCCAGACGCCGGGACAGGGCGGTTCACCCCTCCACTTT. Translation gives CASSQTPGQGGSPLHF.

This clone was counted once. The gene calls are TRBV15 and TRBJ2-5; tentative D call: TRBD2 (7 bases). The CDR3 has 16 amino acids. Germline V gene sequence: CDR1 LNHNV, CDR2 YYDKDF (reference sequence). Trimming stripped 2 bases from V and 4 bases from J, with 17 bases between. The CDR3 region is CATSRLGGGEGETQYF. CDR3 DNA sequence: TGTGCCACCAGCAGACTTGGGGGCGGGGAGGGAGAGACCCAGTACTTC. The full variable domain, its missing parts supplied by reference TRBV15 and TRBJ2-5, is DAMVIQNPRYQVTQFGKPVTLSCSQTLNHNVMYWYQQKSSQAPKLLFHYYDKDFNNEADTPDNFQSRRPNTSFCFLDIRSPGLGDTAMYLCATSRLGGGEGETQYFGPGTRLLVL.

The chain has TRBV20-1 and TRBJ1-1, with D perhaps matching TRBD1 (5 bases). Looked up from germline, CDR1 is DFQATT and CDR2 is SNEGSKA (reference sequence). Deletions cut 6 bases from V and 9 bases from J, with 14 bases between. The CDR3 has 11 residues. CDR3 nucleotides: TGCAGTGCGCTAAGACAGCCGCAAGCTTTCTTT. This sequence encodes CSALRQPQAFF.

V gene TRBV29-1 combines with J gene TRBJ2-7, with 7 bases that match TRBD1. With V trimmed by 4 bases and J by 2 bases, 5 bases remained unmatched. This CDR3 contains 13 residues. Germline CDR1 and CDR2: SQVTM and ANQGSEA. In nucleotides, the CDR3 is TGCAGCGTTGCCCGGGACAGCGCCTACGAGCAGTACTTC. Residues: CSVARDSAYEQYF.

The chain uses TRBV4-3 and TRBJ2-1, with D unresolved. The germline V and J ends were trimmed by 5 bases and 7 bases, with 6 bases remaining between them. This CDR3 contains 11 residues. The germline V gene has CDR1 LGHNA and CDR2 YSLEER. CDR3: CASSLRNEQFF. CDR3 DNA sequence: TGCGCCAGCAGCTTACGGAATGAGCAGTTCTTC.

This chain joins TRBV27 and TRBJ2-7, with 8 nucleotides matching TRBD1. The CDR3 is 14 amino acids. The junction had 7 bases not matched to a gene; V was cut back by 7 bases and J by 2 bases. CDR1 is MNHEY and CDR2 is SMNVEV in the germline V gene (reference sequence). The CDR3 here is CASTPRQGTYEQYF. In nucleotides, the CDR3 is TGTGCCAGCACCCCCCGACAGGGGACCTACGAGCAGTACTTC.

The CDR3 DNA reads TGTGCCAGCAGCTCGACAGGGGGCGAAGAGACCCAGTACTTC. Its protein product is CASSSTGGEETQYF. The chain carries TRBV5-4 and TRBJ2-5, with 10 bases aligning to TRBD1. The germline gives CDR1 SGHNT, CDR2 YYREEE (reference sequence). J lost 3 bases, V lost 3 bases, and 2 bases had no gene match. The CDR3 runs to 14 residues.